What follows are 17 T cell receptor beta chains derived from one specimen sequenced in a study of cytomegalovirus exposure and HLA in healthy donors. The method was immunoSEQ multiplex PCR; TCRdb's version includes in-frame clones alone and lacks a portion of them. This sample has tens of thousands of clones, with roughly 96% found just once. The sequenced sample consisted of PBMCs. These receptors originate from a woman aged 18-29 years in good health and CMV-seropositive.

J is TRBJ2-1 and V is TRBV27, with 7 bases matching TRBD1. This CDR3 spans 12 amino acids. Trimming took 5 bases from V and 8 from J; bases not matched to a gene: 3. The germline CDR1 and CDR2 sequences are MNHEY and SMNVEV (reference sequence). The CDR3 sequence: CASSTTGDEQFF. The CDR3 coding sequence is TGTGCCAGCAGTACAACAGGGGATGAGCAGTTCTTC.

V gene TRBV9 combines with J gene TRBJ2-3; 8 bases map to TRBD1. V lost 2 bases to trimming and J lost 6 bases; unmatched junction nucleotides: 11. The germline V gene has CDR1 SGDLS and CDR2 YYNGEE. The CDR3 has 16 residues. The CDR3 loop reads CASSVTGRGRTDTQYF. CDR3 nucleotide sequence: TGTGCCAGCAGCGTCACGGGCAGGGGGCGAACCGATACGCAGTATTTT.

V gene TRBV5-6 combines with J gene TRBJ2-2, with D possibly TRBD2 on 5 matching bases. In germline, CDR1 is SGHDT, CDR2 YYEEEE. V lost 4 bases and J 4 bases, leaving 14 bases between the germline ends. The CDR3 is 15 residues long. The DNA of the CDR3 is TGTGCCAGCAGCAAGACCGGGGTTAGCACCGGGGAGCTGTTTTTT. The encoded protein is CASSKTGVSTGELFF. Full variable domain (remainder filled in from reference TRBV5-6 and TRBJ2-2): DAGVTQSPTHLIKTRGQQVTLRCSPKSGHDTVSWYQQALGQGPQFIFQYYEEEERQRGNFPDRFSGHQFPNYSSELNVNALLLGDSALYLCASSKTGVSTGELFFGEGSRLTVL.

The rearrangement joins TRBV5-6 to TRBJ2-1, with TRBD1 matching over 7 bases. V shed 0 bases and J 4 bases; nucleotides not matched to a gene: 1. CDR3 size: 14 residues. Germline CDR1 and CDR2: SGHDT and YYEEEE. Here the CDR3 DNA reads TGTGCCAGCAGCTTGGGGACAGGTTACAATGAGCAGTTCTTC. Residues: CASSLGTGYNEQFF.

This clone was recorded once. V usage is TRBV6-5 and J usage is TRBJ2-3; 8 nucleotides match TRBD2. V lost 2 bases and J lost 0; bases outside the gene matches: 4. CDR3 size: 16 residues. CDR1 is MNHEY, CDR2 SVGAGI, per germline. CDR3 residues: CASSYMASGSTDTQYF. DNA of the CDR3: TGTGCCAGCAGTTACATGGCTAGCGGGAGCACAGATACGCAGTATTTT.

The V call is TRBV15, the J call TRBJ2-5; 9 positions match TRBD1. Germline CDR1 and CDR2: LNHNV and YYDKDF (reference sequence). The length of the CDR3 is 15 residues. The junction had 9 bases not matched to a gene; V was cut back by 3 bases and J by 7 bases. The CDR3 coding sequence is TGTGCCACCAGCAGTGGGGTGCGGGACAGGGCGACCCAGTACTTC. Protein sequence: CATSSGVRDRATQYF.

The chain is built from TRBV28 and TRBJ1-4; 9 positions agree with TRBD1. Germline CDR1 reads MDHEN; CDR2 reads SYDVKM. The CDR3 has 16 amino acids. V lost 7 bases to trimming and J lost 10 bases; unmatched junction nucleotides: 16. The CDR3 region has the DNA TGTGCCAGCACCACGGACAGGGGTTTAGGGAGGGGAAAACTGTTTTTT. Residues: CASTTDRGLGRGKLFF.

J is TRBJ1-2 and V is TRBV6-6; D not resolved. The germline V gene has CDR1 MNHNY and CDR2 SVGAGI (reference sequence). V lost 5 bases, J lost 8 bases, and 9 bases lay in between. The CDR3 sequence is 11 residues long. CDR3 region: CASSPENGYTF. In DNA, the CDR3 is TGTGCCAGCAGTCCCGAGAACGGCTACACCTTC.

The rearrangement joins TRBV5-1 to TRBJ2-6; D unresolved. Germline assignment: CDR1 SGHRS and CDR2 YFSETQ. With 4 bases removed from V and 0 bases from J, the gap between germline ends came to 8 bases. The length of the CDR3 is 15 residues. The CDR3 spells CASSVSSSGANVLTF. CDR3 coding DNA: TGCGCCAGCAGCGTTTCTTCCTCTGGGGCCAACGTCCTGACTTTC.

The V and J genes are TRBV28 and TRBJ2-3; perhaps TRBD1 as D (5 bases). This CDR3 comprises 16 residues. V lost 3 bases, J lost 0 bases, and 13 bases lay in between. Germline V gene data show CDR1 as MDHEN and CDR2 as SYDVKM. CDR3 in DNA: TGTGCCAGCAGTTTTGGCTGGACATCTAGCACAGATACGCAGTATTTT. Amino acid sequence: CASSFGWTSSTDTQYF.

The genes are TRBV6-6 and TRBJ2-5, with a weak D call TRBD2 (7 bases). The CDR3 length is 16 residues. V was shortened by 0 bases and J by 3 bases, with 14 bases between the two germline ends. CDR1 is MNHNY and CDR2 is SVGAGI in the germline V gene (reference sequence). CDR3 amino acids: CASSYSKGGPEETQYF. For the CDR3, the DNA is TGTGCCAGCAGTTACTCGAAGGGGGGGCCTGAAGAGACCCAGTACTTC.

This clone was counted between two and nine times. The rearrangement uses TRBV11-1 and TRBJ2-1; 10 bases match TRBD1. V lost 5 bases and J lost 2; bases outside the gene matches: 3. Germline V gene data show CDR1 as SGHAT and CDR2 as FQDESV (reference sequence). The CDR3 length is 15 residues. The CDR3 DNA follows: TGTGCCAGCAGCCTGGGACAGGGGACCTACAATGAGCAGTTCTTC. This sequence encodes CASSLGQGTYNEQFF.

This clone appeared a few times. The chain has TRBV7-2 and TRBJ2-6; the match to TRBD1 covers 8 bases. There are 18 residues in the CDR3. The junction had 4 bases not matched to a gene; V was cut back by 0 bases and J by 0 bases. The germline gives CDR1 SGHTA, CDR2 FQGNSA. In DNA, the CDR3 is TGTGCCAGCAGCTTAGCCGACAGGGGATTCTCTGGGGCCAACGTCCTGACTTTC. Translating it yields CASSLADRGFSGANVLTF.

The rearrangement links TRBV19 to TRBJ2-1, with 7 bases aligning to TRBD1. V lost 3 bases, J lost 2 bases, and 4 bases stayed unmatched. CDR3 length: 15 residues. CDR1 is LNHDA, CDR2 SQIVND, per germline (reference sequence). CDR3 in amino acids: CASSIEGQAYNEQFF. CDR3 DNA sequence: TGTGCCAGTAGTATCGAAGGACAGGCCTACAATGAGCAGTTCTTC.

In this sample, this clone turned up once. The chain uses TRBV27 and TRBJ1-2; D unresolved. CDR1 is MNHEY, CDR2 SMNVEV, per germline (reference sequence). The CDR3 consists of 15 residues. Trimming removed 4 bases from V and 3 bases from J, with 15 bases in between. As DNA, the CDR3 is TGTGCCAGCAGTTCCACGCCTGGGAGCTACTATGGCTACACCTTC. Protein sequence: CASSSTPGSYYGYTF.

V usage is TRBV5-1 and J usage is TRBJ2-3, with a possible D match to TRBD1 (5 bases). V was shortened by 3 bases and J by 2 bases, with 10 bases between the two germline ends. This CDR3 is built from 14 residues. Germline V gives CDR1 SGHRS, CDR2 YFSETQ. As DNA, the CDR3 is TGCGCCAGCAGCTCCCCCAGGGCCACAGATACGCAGTATTTT. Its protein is CASSSPRATDTQYF.

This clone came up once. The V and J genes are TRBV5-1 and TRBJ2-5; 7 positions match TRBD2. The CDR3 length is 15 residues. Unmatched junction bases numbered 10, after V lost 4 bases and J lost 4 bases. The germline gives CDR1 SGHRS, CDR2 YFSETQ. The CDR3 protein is CASSLVGVAGETQYF. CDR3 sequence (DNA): TGCGCCAGCAGCCTAGTCGGAGTAGCGGGAGAGACCCAGTACTTC.